These 5 T cell receptor beta chains originate from one sample sequenced in a study of T cells in Graves' hyperthyroidism and ophthalmopathy. The source material, RNA transcripts, was used to amplify TCR beta CDR3 regions. Primed by the HTBI set, a first-round RT-PCR was run on the TCR CDR3. TCRdb fed the multiplex PCR reads into MiXCR, producing one record per CDR3 protein. Here the sample spans hundreds of thousands of distinct CDR3 sequences, under 20% being singletons. Specimen: blood. The source of these receptors is a woman between 25 and 40 years old with Graves' hyperthyroidism.

The rearrangement uses TRBV18 and TRBJ2-5; D is unclear. Germline values: CDR1 KGHSH, CDR2 LQKENI. V lost 2 bases, J lost 5 bases, and 12 bases lay in between. This CDR3 region has 14 residues. CDR3 in DNA: TGTGCCAGCTCACCATCTGCTATCCCGGAGACCCAGTACTTC. This gives the protein CASSPSAIPETQYF.

In its sample, this clonotype was seen once. The chain couples TRBV7-2 to TRBJ2-7; TRBD2 agrees at 7 bases. Trimming removed 5 bases from V and 3 bases from J; junction bases left unmatched: 4. The CDR3 has 13 amino acids. Germline V gene lookup returns CDR1 SGHTA and CDR2 FQGNSA. The CDR3 DNA sequence: TGTGCCAGCAGCGGTAGCGGGTACTACGAGCAGTACTTC. This encodes CASSGSGYYEQYF.

This clonotype was detected a few times. The chain recombines TRBV7-2 with TRBJ2-7, with D possibly matching TRBD2 (6 bases). Trimming took off 4 bases at V and 3 bases at J, with 16 bases between the two ends. This CDR3 is built from 15 residues. Germline V lookup: CDR1 SGHTA, CDR2 FQGNSA. CDR3 residues: CASSSQGGISYEQYF. CDR3 DNA sequence: TGTGCCAGCAGCTCCCAGGGCGGGATAAGCTACGAGCAGTACTTC.

This clonotype came up many times. V and J are TRBV27 and TRBJ2-3; 12 positions agree with TRBD2. The CDR3 covers 17 residues. After removal of 0 bases from V and 5 bases from J, the junction contained 6 bases not matched to a gene. Germline-derived CDR1 and CDR2 are MNHEY and SMNVEV (reference sequence). In DNA form, the CDR3 reads TGTGCCAGCAGTTTATCCCGGACTAGCGGGAAGGTAGATACGCAGTATTTT. Translation gives CASSLSRTSGKVDTQYF.

This chain connects TRBV6-1 to TRBJ2-1, with D unresolved. V lost 3 bases and J 8 bases, leaving 11 bases between the germline ends. The V gene's germline CDR1 is MNHNS and CDR2 SASEGT. The CDR3 extends over 13 amino acids. CDR3 coding DNA: TGTGCCAGCAGTGAGGGCTACGTCTATGAGCAGTTCTTC. Translated: CASSEGYVYEQFF.